Below, one T cell receptor beta chain is given with its context. The sample originates from a study of blood T cell repertoires in COVID-19. Clones were sequenced by immunoSEQ multiplex PCR, and TCRdb holds only the in-frame ones, with some missing. The profile shows more than 140,000 clones, 88% of them singletons. The CDR3 contains 17 residues. Germline trimming cut 1 base from V and 4 bases from J; bases unmatched to any gene: 11. The germline V gene has CDR1 MNHNS and CDR2 SASEGT. The receptor was derived from a woman aged 55-75 years with acute or convalescent COVID-19. The V call is TRBV6-1, the J call TRBJ1-2, with TRBD1 matching 8 bases. Material: peripheral blood. CDR3 nucleotide sequence: TGTGCCAGCAGTGAAGAGATAGGACAGGGAGGTCGCTATGGCTACACCTTC. It translates to CASSEEIGQGGRYGYTF.